The clone carrying this T cell receptor beta chain was picked up a small number of times. This entry comes from a study of blood T cell repertoires in COVID-19. Study overall: Nucleic acid was either cDNA or gDNA, and it came from T cells, B-cell-depleted T cells, or PBMCs.

As processed by the authors: Reference gene primer amplification yielded estimated nucleated cell counts. The table came from immunoSEQ multiplex PCR; TCRdb's copy has only in-frame clones and leaves some out. D and trimming were read from the DNA, whereas the V and J calls and clone size are those reported in that table. The sample lists 140,000 to 150,000 clones, roughly three quarters occurring once. CDR3 length: 12 residues. Germline assignment: CDR1 SQVTM and CDR2 ANQGSEA. Trimming cost V 7 bases and J 2 bases; bases outside gene matches: 5. This sequence joins TRBV29-1 and TRBJ2-7; TRBD1 agrees at 7 bases. The receptor was derived from a man aged 50 or older with active or convalescent COVID-19. Sequenced input: peripheral blood. CDR3 loop: CSAWDRTYEQYF. Here the CDR3 DNA reads TGCAGCGCCTGGGACAGAACCTACGAGCAGTACTTC.